This T cell receptor beta chain was retrieved from a study of identical twins. This clonotype was detected a few times. Germline V lookup: CDR1 MDHEN, CDR2 SYDVKM. V lost 3 bases to trimming and J lost 2 bases; unmatched junction nucleotides: 4. The CDR3 length is 14 residues. A single record per CDR3 protein comes from TCRdb applying MiXCR to the 5' RACE reads. Altogether a few hundred thousand distinct CDR3 sequences are present, 9% to 10% being singletons, with the ten largest covering 8% to 9.5%. The clonotype was recovered from a woman aged 50 to 60 in good health. The specimen was naive T cells sorted from blood. The V gene is TRBV28, the J gene TRBJ2-7; 7 bases align to TRBD1. The CDR3, as DNA: TGTGCCAGCAGTTTTACCGGGACAGCCTACGAGCAGTACGTC. The encoded protein is CASSFTGTAYEQYV.